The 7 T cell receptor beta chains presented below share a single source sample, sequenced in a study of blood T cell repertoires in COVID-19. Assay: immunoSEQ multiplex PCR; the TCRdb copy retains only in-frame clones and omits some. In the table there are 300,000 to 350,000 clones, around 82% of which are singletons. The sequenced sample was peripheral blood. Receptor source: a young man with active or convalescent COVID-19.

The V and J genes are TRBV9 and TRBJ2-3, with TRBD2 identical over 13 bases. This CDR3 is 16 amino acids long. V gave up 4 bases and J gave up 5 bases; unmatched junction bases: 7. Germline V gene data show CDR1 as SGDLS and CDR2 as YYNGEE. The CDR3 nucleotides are TGTGCCAGCAGCCGAAGGACTAGCGGGGGAGGAGATACGCAGTATTTT. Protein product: CASSRRTSGGGDTQYF.

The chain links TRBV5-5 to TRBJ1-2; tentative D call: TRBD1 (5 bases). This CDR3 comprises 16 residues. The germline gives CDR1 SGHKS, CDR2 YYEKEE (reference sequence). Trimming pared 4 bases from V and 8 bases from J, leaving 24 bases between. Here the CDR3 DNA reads TGTGCCAGCAGCACCCAGGTCAGGGTAGTAGCGGGGGGCTACACCTTC. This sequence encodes CASSTQVRVVAGGYTF. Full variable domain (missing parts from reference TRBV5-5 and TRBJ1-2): DAGVTQSPTHLIKTRGQQVTLRCSPISGHKSVSWYQQVLGQGPQFIFQYYEKEERGRGNFPDRFSARQFPNYSSELNVNALLLGDSALYLCASSTQVRVVAGGYTFGSGTRLTVV.

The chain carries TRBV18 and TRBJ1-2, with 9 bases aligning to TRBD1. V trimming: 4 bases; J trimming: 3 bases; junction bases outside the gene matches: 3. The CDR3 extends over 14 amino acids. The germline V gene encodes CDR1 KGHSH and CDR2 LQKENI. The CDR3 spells CASSRGQGDYGYTF. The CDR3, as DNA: TGTGCCAGCTCACGGGGACAGGGTGACTATGGCTACACCTTC.

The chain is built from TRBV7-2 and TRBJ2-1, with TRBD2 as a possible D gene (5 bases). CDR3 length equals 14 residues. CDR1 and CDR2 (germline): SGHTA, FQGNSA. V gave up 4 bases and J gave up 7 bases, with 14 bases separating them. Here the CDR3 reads CASSSLGPQNEQFF. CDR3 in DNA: TGTGCCAGCAGCTCACTAGGGCCCCAAAATGAGCAGTTCTTC. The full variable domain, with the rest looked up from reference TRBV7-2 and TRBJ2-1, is GAGVSQSPSNKVTEKGKDVELRCDPISGHTALYWYRQSLGQGLEFLIYFQGNSAPDKSGLPSDRFSAERTGGSVSTLTIQRTQQEDSAVYLCASSSLGPQNEQFFGPGTRLTVL.

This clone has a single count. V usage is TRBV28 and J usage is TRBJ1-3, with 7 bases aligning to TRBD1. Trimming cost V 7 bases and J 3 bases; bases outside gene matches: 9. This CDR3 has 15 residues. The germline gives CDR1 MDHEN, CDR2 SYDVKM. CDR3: CASNSQGVDGNTIYF. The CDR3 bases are TGTGCCAGCAATAGCCAGGGGGTGGATGGAAACACCATATATTTT.

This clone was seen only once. The chain's CDR3 is CATEGRQETQYF. The CDR3 nucleotides are TGTGCCACCGAGGGGAGGCAAGAGACCCAGTACTTC. V gene TRBV24-1 combines with J gene TRBJ2-5; D may be TRBD2 (6 bases). The V gene's germline CDR1 is KGHDR and CDR2 SFDVKD. V was shortened by 9 bases and J by 2 bases, with 9 bases between the two germline ends. The length of the CDR3 is 12 residues.

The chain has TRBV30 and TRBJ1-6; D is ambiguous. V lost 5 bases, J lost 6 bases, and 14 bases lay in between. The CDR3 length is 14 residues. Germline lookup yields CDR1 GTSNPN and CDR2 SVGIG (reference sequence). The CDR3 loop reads CAWGEGRGNSPLHF. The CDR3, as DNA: TGTGCCTGGGGGGAAGGACGGGGTAATTCACCCCTCCACTTT.